The clone carrying this T cell receptor beta chain has just a few counts. Antigen unknown. This sample was included in a study of PD-L1 blockade in urothelial cancer. About the study: In about 2014, patients got going on atezolizumab, taking 1,200 mg intravenously every 3 weeks. Specimens of blood held a median count of roughly 150,000 T cells. Analysis of blood occurred 3 weeks (second dose) and 6 weeks after treatment start.

The junction had 1 base not matched to a gene; V was cut back by 1 base and J by 2 bases. The CDR3 has 14 amino acids. The germline V gene has CDR1 SNHLY and CDR2 FYNNEI. Regarding the study as a whole: Improved survival was predicted by pretreatment blood TCR clonality below the median.

Assay used: immunoSEQ multiplex PCR; TCRdb lists only in-frame clones, some missing. The profile shows roughly 20,000 clones, about 90% of them singletons. This material consisted of PBMCs, taken around atezolizumab (anti-PD-L1) treatment. The TCR sequence derives from a man over 45 with urothelial cancer. The J gene is TRBJ2-7, the V gene TRBV2; 8 bases line up with TRBD2. As DNA, the CDR3 is TGTGCCAGCAGTGAAGTAGCGGGGACCTACGAGCAGTACTTC. Translated, it gives CASSEVAGTYEQYF.